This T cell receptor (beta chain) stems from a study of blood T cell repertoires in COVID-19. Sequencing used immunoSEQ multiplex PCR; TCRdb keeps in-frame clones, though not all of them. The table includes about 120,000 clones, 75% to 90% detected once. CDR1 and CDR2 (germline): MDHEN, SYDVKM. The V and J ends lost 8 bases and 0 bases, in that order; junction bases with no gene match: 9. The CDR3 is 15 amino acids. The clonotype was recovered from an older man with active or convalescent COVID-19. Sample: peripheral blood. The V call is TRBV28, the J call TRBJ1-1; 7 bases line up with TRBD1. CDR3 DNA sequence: TGTGCCAGCGATGAGCTCAGGGGGATGAACACTGAAGCTTTCTTT. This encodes CASDELRGMNTEAFF.